The 6 T cell receptor beta chains in this list originate from one sample, sequenced in a study of blood T cell repertoires in COVID-19. Data came from immunoSEQ multiplex PCR; TCRdb stores just in-frame clones and leaves some out. The top ten hold less than 1.5% of the sample, which has about 100,000 clones, about 90% seen once. Sequencing was performed on peripheral blood. The receptors were gathered from a woman in her twenties or thirties with acute or convalescent COVID-19.

The genes are TRBV27 and TRBJ2-3; 7 bases match TRBD1. The CDR3 totals 14 residues. CDR1 MNHEY and CDR2 SMNVEV come from the germline V gene (reference sequence). Trimming took 10 bases from V and 0 from J; bases not matched to a gene: 7. CDR3 sequence: CATSGQRSTDTQYF. CDR3 in DNA: TGTGCCACCTCGGGACAGCGAAGCACAGATACGCAGTATTTT.

This clone has a single count. The genes are TRBV5-1 and TRBJ1-1; 7 bases are shared with TRBD1. Trimming at V came to 6 bases and at J to 3 bases, leaving 23 bases not matched to a gene. Germline CDR1 reads SGHRS; CDR2 reads YFSETQ. The length of the CDR3 is 19 residues. The CDR3 sequence is CASNHAVFATGEHDTEAFF. The DNA of the CDR3 is TGCGCCAGCAACCATGCGGTATTCGCCACAGGGGAGCATGACACTGAAGCTTTCTTT.

The chain is built from TRBV3-1 (or the pseudogene TRBV3-2) and TRBJ2-5; TRBD1 matches 12 bases. CDR3 length: 17 residues. From germline, CDR1 is LGHDT and CDR2 YNNKEL (reference sequence). V dropped 3 bases and J dropped 5; count of bases not matched to a gene: 10. CDR3 in amino acids: CASSHPPGQGARETQYF. The CDR3 DNA is TGTGCCAGCAGCCACCCACCGGGACAGGGGGCTCGGGAGACCCAGTACTTC.

This clone was recorded once. The J gene is TRBJ1-4, the V gene TRBV5-5, with 10 positions matching TRBD1. CDR1 and CDR2 from the germline V gene are SGHKS and YYEKEE (reference sequence). This CDR3 has 17 residues. Unmatched junction bases numbered 8, after V lost 5 bases and J lost 1 base. CDR3 in DNA: TGTGCCAGCAGTCGACAAGGACAGGGGGTAACTAATGAAAAACTGTTTTTT. Protein: CASSRQGQGVTNEKLFF. The full variable domain, with the rest looked up from reference TRBV5-5 and TRBJ1-4, is DAGVTQSPTHLIKTRGQQVTLRCSPISGHKSVSWYQQVLGQGPQFIFQYYEKEERGRGNFPDRFSARQFPNYSSELNVNALLLGDSALYLCASSRQGQGVTNEKLFFGSGTQLSVL.

The genes are TRBV15 and TRBJ2-5; D might be TRBD1 (6 bases). The germline V gene has CDR1 LNHNV and CDR2 YYDKDF (reference sequence). V was shortened by 0 bases and J by 5 bases, with 16 bases between the two germline ends. The CDR3 consists of 16 residues. CDR3 bases: TGTGCCACCAGCAGAGATTTGACAGGCCTCGGGGAGACCCAGTACTTC. Encoded protein: CATSRDLTGLGETQYF.

The chain links TRBV19 to TRBJ1-4; 7 bases align to TRBD1. V was clipped by 6 bases and J by 7 bases; unmatched bases: 8. CDR1 is LNHDA, CDR2 SQIVND, per germline (reference sequence). The CDR3 sequence is 14 residues long. CDR3 sequence reads: CASSATGSGEKLFF. The DNA of the CDR3 is TGTGCCAGTAGCGCGACAGGGTCGGGTGAAAAACTGTTTTTT.